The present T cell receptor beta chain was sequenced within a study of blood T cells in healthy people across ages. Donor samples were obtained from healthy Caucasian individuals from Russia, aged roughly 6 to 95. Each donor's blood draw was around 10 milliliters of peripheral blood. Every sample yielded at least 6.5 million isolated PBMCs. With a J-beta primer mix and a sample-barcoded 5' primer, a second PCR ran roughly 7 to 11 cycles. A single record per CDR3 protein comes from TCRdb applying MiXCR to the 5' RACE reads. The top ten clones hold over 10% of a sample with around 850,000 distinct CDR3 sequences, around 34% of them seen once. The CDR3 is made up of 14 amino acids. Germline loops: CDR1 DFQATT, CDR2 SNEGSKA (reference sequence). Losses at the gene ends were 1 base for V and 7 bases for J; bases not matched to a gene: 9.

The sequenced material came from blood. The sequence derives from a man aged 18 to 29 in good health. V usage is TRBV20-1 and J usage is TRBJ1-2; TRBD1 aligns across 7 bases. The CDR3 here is CSARGETGISGYTF. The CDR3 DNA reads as TGCAGTGCTAGAGGGGAGACAGGGATTAGTGGCTACACCTTC.